This TCR beta chain was sequenced in a study of shared clonotypes between healthy human individuals. At the level of the study: The study used three CD4 naive, three CD4 memory, two CD8 naive and one CD8 memory plate per donor.

The CDR3 has 15 residues. Germline CDR1 reads MDHEN; CDR2 reads SYDVKM. Trimming stripped 5 bases from V and 0 bases from J, with 11 bases between. Only Caucasian adults living in Nashville, Tennessee served as donors. The authors distributed each subset's genomic DNA evenly over several immunoSEQ plates. In the authors' workflow: ImmunoSEQ yielded junction-only sequences lacking quality scores, so filtering differed. The repertoire was sequenced with immunoSEQ multiplex PCR; TCRdb's copy has only in-frame clones and lacks some. The V and J calls and the clone size are those of that table, but D and trimming were determined from the DNA. The table includes about 2.3 million clones, more than 85% detected once. This clone was seen just once.

The origin of this receptor is a man aged 18 to 30 in good health. Some clones in this sample may be carry-over from other donors' samples. The sequenced sample consisted of naive CD4+ T cells from PBMCs. Specified subset: CD45RA+ positively selected. The chain links TRBV28 to TRBJ1-5; D not resolved. CDR3 nucleotide sequence: TGTGCCAGCAGTCGGACTCACGTTAGCAATCAGCCCCAGCATTTT. It yields the protein CASSRTHVSNQPQHF.